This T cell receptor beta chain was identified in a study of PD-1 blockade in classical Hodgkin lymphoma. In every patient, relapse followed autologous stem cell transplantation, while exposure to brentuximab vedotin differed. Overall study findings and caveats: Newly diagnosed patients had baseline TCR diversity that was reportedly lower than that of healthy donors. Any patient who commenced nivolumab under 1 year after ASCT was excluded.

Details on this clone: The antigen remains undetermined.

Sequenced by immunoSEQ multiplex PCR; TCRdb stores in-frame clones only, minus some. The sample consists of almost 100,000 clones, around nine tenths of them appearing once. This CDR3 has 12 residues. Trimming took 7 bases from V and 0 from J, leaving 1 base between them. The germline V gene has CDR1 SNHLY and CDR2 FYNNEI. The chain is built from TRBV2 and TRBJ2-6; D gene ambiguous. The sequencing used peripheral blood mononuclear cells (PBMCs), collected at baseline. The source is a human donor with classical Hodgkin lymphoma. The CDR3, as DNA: TGTGCCAGCACCTCTGGGGCCAACGTCCTGACTTTC. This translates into CASTSGANVLTF.